The rows below give T cell receptor beta chains drawn from one sample of a study of PD-1 blockade in classical Hodgkin lymphoma. Repertoires were generated with immunoSEQ multiplex PCR, while TCRdb's copy carries only in-frame clones and drops some. The repertoire holds around 9,600 clones, with roughly 75% as singletons. Sequences were derived from CD4+ T cells from blood, sampled before the fourth cycle of nivolumab. The receptors derive from a human donor with classical Hodgkin lymphoma. The CDR3 runs from the conserved cysteine through the conserved F or W. A D gene is named only where the DNA matches it firmly. A clone size is listed for some rows: how often the clone was seen (once, few, many), or a class if it is expanded.

>NA|NA|TRBV7-9|TRBJ1-4
CASSLATGPGEKLFF
TGTGCCAGCAGCTTAGCTACGGGCCCCGGGGAAAAACTGTTTTTT
>once|NA|TRBV20-1|TRBJ1-2
CVASKNYGYTF
TGCGTGGCCAGTAAAAACTATGGCTACACCTTC
>NA|TRBD1|TRBV19|TRBJ2-1
CASTRDRGTSYNEQFF
TGTGCCAGTACCCGGGACAGGGGCACCTCCTACAATGAGCAGTTCTTC
>NA|NA|TRBV28|TRBJ1-4
CASSEQVGTEKLFF
TGTGCCAGCAGTGAGCAGGTGGGGACTGAAAAACTGTTTTTT
>NA|NA|TRBV7-2|TRBJ2-4
CASSFSGTGPPNIQYF
TGTGCCAGCAGCTTTTCGGGTACTGGACCCCCAAACATTCAGTACTTC
>few|NA|TRBV7-9|TRBJ1-1
CASSFDTGNTEAFF
TGTGCCAGCAGCTTTGATACAGGGAACACTGAAGCTTTCTTT
>few|TRBD2|TRBV29-1|TRBJ2-5
CSVSGTSGKETQYF
TGCAGTGTGTCCGGGACTAGCGGGAAAGAGACCCAGTACTTC
>NA|TRBD2|TRBV30|TRBJ2-1
CAWSPQAGGGNEQFF
TGTGCCTGGAGTCCCCAAGCGGGGGGAGGAAATGAGCAGTTCTTC
>NA|NA|TRBV14|TRBJ1-2
CASSQDYGSLGYGYTF
TGTGCCAGCAGCCAAGATTATGGGTCCCTAGGCTATGGCTACACCTTC
>NA|NA|TRBV6-5|TRBJ1-2
CASNPGQQKGGYTF
TGTGCCAGCAATCCGGGACAACAAAAGGGAGGCTACACCTTC
>few|TRBD1|TRBV7-7|TRBJ1-5
CASSLNRTGAPHQPQHF
TGTGCCAGCAGTCTCAACAGGACAGGGGCCCCGCATCAGCCCCAGCATTTT
>NA|NA|TRBV19|TRBJ1-2
CASHDRDPRNYGYTF
TGTGCCAGTCATGACCGGGACCCCAGAAACTATGGCTACACCTTC
>NA|TRBD2|TRBV5-1|TRBJ2-5
CASSLGGGGKETQYF
TGCGCCAGCAGCTTGGGTGGCGGGGGGAAAGAGACCCAGTACTTC
>NA|NA|TRBV7-8|TRBJ2-1
CASSLDRRNEQFF
TGTGCCAGCAGCTTGGACAGAAGGAATGAGCAGTTCTTC
>NA|TRBD1|TRBV11-3|TRBJ2-3
CASSPGTGGRTDTQYF
TGTGCCAGCAGCCCCGGGACAGGGGGCCGCACAGATACGCAGTATTTT
>NA|NA|TRBV7-9|TRBJ1-1
CASSYTVSSEAFF
TGTGCCAGCAGTTATACCGTCAGCAGTGAAGCTTTCTTT
>NA|TRBD1|TRBV5-1|TRBJ1-1
CASRYSSGGLVKNTEAFF
TGCGCCAGCAGGTATTCTTCAGGGGGCTTGGTCAAGAACACTGAAGCTTTCTTT
>NA|TRBD1|TRBV2|TRBJ1-6
CASSVRGRVGYNSPLHF
TGTGCCAGCAGTGTTAGGGGGCGCGTCGGTTATAATTCACCCCTCCACTTT
>NA|NA|TRBV10-3|TRBJ2-3
CAISWSSSTDTQYF
TGTGCCATCAGTTGGAGTTCTAGCACAGATACGCAGTATTTT
>NA|NA|TRBV28|TRBJ1-1
CASSLPTVSSTEAFF
TGTGCCAGCAGTCTTCCGACAGTTTCCTCTACTGAAGCTTTCTTT
>NA|NA|TRBV28|TRBJ2-7
CASSFLPSYEQYF
TGTGCCAGCAGTTTTCTGCCCTCCTACGAGCAGTACTTC
>NA|NA|TRBV4-2|TRBJ2-1
CASSQGYGTGGYNEQFF
TGTGCCAGCAGCCAAGGCTATGGGACCGGGGGATACAATGAGCAGTTCTTC
>once|NA|TRBV6-5|TRBJ1-1
CASRTDGNTEAFF
TGTGCCAGCAGAACGGACGGGAACACTGAAGCTTTCTTT
>NA|NA|TRBV6-1|TRBJ1-1
CASTQPGGTEAFF
TGTGCCAGCACACAGCCTGGGGGCACTGAAGCTTTCTTT
>NA|NA|TRBV7-2|TRBJ2-4
CASSLEGGVAKNIQYF
TGTGCCAGCAGCTTAGAAGGGGGAGTAGCCAAAAACATTCAGTACTTC
>NA|NA|TRBV4-2|TRBJ2-2
CASSQFNRELFF
TGTGCCAGCAGCCAATTTAACAGGGAGCTGTTTTTT
>NA|NA|TRBV7-9|TRBJ1-2
CASSLTSTYGYTF
TGTGCCAGCAGCTTAACATCTACCTATGGCTACACCTTC
>NA|NA|TRBV2|TRBJ1-1
CASSAGRGMNTEAFF
TGTGCCAGCAGCGCCGGCAGGGGTATGAACACTGAAGCTTTCTTT
>NA|TRBD2|TRBV6-5|TRBJ2-1
CASSLLAGSSPGEQFF
TGTGCCAGCAGTTTACTAGCGGGCAGTTCTCCAGGCGAGCAGTTCTTC
>NA|TRBD2|TRBV27|TRBJ2-3
CASTSNRAGGPMGTDTQYF
TGTGCCAGCACCTCAAATCGAGCGGGGGGCCCTATGGGCACAGATACGCAGTATTTT
>NA|NA|TRBV11-2|TRBJ1-1
CASSLVFQGEAFF
TGTGCCAGCAGCTTAGTCTTCCAGGGTGAAGCTTTCTTT
>few|TRBD2|TRBV6-1|TRBJ2-5
CASNNGLAGLATQYF
TGTGCCAGTAATAACGGACTAGCGGGGTTAGCGACCCAGTACTTC
>NA|TRBD1|TRBV28|TRBJ2-1
CASSLSLGTGTSKQFF
TGTGCCAGCAGTTTATCCCTCGGGACAGGGACCTCCAAGCAGTTCTTC
>NA|TRBD1|TRBV30|TRBJ2-7
CAWTDRVHEQYF
TGTGCCTGGACCGACAGGGTCCACGAGCAGTACTTC
>few|NA|TRBV11-2|TRBJ1-6
CASSFEGTGVSSPLHF
TGTGCCAGCAGCTTTGAAGGGACGGGTGTAAGTTCACCCCTCCACTTT
>NA|NA|TRBV19|TRBJ1-4
CASSIQFGNEKLFF
TGTGCCAGTAGTATTCAGTTTGGTAATGAAAAACTGTTTTTT
>NA|NA|TRBV2|TRBJ2-2
CASSASRGNTGELFF
TGTGCCAGCAGTGCGAGCAGGGGGAACACCGGGGAGCTGTTTTTT
>NA|TRBD1|TRBV5-6|TRBJ2-6
CASSLNGQGGSGANVLTF
TGTGCCAGCAGCTTAAACGGACAGGGGGGGTCTGGGGCCAACGTCCTGACTTTC